The clone carrying this TCR beta chain was seen at least ten times. This CDR3 is built from 16 residues. With V trimmed by 6 bases and J by 2 bases, 9 bases remained unmatched. Germline CDR1 reads SNHLY; CDR2 reads FYNNEI. The sample is drawn from a study of spatial heterogeneity in lung cancer. Study at large: Sequence detection consistently recorded a greater number of beta-chain than alpha-chain sequences.

A unique molecular identifier was carried by every single TCR cDNA molecule. MiXCR was run by TCRdb on the 5' RACE reads, yielding one entry per CDR3 protein. The table shows around 4,000 distinct CDR3 sequences, with roughly a fifth occurring only once. Time point noted: sample taken at primary tumor resection. Researchers sequenced whole RNA taken from tumor, nontumor lung or frozen PBMC without sorting. The donors comprised about 70 untreated early-stage non-small cell lung cancer patients. The clonotype comes from a female donor with early-stage non-small cell lung cancer. The specimen was normal lung tissue next to the tumor, collected at surgery. The chain joins TRBV2 to TRBJ2-3; 9 bases line up with TRBD2. The CDR3 here is CASSETSGLLTDTQYF. CDR3 sequence (DNA): TGTGCCAGCAGCGAGACTAGCGGACTACTCACAGATACGCAGTATTTT.